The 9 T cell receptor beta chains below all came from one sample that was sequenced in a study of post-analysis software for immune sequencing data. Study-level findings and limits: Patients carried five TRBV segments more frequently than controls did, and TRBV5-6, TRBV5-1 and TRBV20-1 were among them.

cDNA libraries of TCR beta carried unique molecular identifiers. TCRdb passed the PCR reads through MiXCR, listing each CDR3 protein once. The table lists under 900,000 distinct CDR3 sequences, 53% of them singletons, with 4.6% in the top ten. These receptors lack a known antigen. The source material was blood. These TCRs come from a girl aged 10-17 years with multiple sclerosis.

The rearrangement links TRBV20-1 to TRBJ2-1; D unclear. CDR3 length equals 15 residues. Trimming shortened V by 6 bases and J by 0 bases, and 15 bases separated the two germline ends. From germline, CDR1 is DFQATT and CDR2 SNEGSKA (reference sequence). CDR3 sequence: CSAPSFLSSYNEQFF. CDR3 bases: TGCAGTGCCCCCTCGTTCTTAAGCTCCTACAATGAGCAGTTCTTC.

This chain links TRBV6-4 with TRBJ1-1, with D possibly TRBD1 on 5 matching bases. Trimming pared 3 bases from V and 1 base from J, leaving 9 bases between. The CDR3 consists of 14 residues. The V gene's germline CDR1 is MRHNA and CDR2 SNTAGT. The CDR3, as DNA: TGTGCCAGCAGTGAGAGGGACGGGAACACTGAAGCTTTCTTT. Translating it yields CASSERDGNTEAFF.

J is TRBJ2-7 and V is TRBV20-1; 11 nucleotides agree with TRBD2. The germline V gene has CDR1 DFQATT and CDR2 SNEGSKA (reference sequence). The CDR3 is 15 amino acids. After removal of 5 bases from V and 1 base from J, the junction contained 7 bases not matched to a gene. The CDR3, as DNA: TGCAGTGCTCCGAGACTAGCGGGAATATCCTACGAGCAGTACTTC. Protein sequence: CSAPRLAGISYEQYF.

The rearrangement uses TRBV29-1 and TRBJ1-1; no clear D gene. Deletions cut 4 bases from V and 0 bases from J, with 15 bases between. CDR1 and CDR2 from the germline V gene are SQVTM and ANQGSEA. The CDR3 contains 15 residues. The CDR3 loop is CSVAINGRVNTEAFF. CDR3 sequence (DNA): TGCAGCGTTGCGATCAACGGACGGGTGAACACTGAAGCTTTCTTT.

CDR3 sequence: CASSQVTLAGGTGELFF. As DNA, the CDR3 is TGTGCCAGCAGCCAAGTTACGCTAGCGGGAGGGACCGGGGAGCTGTTTTTT. V gene TRBV3-1 combines with J gene TRBJ2-2, with TRBD2 matching over 12 bases. The CDR3 spans 17 residues. Unmatched junction bases numbered 5, after V lost 1 base and J lost 5 bases. CDR1 is LGHDT, CDR2 YNNKEL, per germline (reference sequence).

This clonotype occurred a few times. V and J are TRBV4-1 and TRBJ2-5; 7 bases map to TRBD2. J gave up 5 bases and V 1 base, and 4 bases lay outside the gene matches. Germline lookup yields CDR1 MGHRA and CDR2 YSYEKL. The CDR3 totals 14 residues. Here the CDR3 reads CASSQGLALETQYF. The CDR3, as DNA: TGCGCCAGCAGCCAAGGACTAGCTTTGGAGACCCAGTACTTC.

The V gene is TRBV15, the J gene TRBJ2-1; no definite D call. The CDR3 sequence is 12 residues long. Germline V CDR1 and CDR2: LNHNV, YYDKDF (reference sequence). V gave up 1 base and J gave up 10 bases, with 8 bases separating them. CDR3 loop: CATSRGGVEQFF. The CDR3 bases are TGTGCCACCAGCAGAGGAGGCGTCGAGCAGTTCTTC.

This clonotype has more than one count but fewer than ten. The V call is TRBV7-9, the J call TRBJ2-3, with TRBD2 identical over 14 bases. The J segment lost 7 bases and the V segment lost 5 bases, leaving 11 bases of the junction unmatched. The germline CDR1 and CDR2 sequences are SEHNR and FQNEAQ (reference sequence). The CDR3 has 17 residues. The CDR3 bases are TGTGCCAGCAGCCCTAGCTCCGGGACTAGCGGGAGTTATACGCAGTATTTT. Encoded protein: CASSPSSGTSGSYTQYF.

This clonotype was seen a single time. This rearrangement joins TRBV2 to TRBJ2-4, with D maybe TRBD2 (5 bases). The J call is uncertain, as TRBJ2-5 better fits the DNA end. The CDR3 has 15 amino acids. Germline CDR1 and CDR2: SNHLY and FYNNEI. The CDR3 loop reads CASSPAPLTGETQYF. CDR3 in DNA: TGTGCCAGCAGCCCCGCCCCCCTAACGGGGGAGACCCAGTACTTC.